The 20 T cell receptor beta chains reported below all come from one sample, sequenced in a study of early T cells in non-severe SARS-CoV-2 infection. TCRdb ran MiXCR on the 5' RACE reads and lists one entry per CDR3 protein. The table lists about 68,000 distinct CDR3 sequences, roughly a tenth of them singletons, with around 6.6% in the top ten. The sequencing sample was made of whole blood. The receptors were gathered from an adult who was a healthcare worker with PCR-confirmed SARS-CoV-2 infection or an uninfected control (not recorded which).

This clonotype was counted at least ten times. CDR3 in amino acids: CASSLGAGELFF. The DNA of the CDR3 is TGTGCCAGCAGCCTGGGGGCCGGGGAGCTGTTTTTT. The J gene is TRBJ2-2, the V gene TRBV3-1; D might be TRBD1 or TRBD2, each matching 5 bases. Germline CDR1 reads LGHDT; CDR2 reads YNNKEL (reference sequence). The length of the CDR3 is 12 residues. V lost 4 bases, J lost 6 bases, and 6 bases lay in between. The complete variable domain, with remaining parts taken from reference TRBV3-1 and TRBJ2-2, reads DTAVSQTPKYLVTQMGNDKSIKCEQNLGHDTMYWYKQDSKKFLKIMFSYNNKELIINETVPNRFSPKSPDKAHLNLHINSLELGDSAVYFCASSLGAGELFFGEGSRLTVL.

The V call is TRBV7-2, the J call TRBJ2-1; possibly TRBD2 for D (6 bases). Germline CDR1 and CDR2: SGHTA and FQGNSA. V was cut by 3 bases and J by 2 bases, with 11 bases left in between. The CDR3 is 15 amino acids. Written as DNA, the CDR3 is TGTGCCAGCAGCTTTGCCCGGGGGACCTACAATGAGCAGTTCTTC. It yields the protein CASSFARGTYNEQFF.

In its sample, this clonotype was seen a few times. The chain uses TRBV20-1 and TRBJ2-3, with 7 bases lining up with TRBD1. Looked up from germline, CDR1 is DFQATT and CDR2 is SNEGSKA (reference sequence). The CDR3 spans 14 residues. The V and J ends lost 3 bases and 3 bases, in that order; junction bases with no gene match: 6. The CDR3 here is CSARGQKCTDTQYF. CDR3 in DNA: TGCAGTGCTAGGGGACAGAAGTGTACAGATACGCAGTATTTT.

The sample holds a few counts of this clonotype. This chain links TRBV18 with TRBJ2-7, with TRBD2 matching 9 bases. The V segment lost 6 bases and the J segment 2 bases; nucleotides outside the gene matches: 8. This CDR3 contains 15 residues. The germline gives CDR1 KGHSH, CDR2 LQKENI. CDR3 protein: CASSLRTSATYEQYF. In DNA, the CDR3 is TGTGCCAGCTCGCTTCGGACTAGCGCTACCTACGAGCAGTACTTC.

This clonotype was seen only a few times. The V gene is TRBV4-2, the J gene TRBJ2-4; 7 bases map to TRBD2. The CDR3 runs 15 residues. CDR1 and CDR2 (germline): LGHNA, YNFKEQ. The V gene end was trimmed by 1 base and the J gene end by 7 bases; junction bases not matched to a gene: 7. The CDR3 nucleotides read TGTGCCAGCAGCCAAGTTCCCCTAGCGGAGAACATTCAGTACTTC. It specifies CASSQVPLAENIQYF.

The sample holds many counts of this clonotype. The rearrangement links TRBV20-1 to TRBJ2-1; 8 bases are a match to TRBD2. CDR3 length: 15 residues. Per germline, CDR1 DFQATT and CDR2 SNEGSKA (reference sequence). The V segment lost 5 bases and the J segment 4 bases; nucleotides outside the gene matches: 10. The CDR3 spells CSAGNTGLVYNEQFF. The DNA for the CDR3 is TGCAGTGCTGGAAATACGGGACTAGTGTACAATGAGCAGTTCTTC.

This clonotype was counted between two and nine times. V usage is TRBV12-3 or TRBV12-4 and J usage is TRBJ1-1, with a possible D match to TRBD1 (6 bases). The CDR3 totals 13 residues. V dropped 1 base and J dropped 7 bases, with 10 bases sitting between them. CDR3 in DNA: TGTGCCAGCAGTTTAGGGACAGCGCTTGAAGCTTTCTTT. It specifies CASSLGTALEAFF.

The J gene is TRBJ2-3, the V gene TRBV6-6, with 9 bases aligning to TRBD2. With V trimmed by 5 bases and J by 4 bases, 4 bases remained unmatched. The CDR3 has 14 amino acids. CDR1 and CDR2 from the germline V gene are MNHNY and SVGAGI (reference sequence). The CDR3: CASSRAGGPDTQYF. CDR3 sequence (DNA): TGTGCCAGCAGTCGAGCGGGAGGCCCAGATACGCAGTATTTT.

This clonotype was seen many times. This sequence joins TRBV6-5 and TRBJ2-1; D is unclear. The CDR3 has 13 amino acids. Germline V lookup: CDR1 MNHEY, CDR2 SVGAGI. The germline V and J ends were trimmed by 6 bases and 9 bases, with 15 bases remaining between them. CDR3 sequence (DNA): TGTGCCAGCAGGAGGACCGATGTCGGTGAGCAGTTCTTC. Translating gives CASRRTDVGEQFF.

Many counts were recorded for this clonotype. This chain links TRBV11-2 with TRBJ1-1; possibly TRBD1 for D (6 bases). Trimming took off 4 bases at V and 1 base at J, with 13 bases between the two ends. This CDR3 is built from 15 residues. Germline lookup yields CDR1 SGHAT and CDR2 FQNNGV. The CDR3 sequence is CASSWHRARNTEAFF. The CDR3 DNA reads TGTGCCAGCAGCTGGCACAGGGCGAGGAACACTGAAGCTTTCTTT. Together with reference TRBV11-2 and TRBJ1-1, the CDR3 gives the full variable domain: EAGVAQSPRYKIIEKRQSVAFWCNPISGHATLYWYQQILGQGPKLLIQFQNNGVVDDSQLPKDRFSAERLKGVDSTLKIQPAKLEDSAVYLCASSWHRARNTEAFFGQGTRLTVV.

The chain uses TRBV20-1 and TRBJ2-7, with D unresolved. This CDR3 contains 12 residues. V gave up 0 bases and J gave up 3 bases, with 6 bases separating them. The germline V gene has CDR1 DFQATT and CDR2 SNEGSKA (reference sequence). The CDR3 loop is CSARDLGYEQYF. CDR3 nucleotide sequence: TGCAGTGCTAGAGATCTTGGCTACGAGCAGTACTTC.

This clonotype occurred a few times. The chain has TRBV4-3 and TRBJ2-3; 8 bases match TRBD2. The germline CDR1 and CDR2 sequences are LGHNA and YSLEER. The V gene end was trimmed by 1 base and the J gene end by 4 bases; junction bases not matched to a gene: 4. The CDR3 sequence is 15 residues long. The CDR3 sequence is CASSQASGSSDTQYF. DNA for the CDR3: TGCGCCAGCAGCCAAGCGAGCGGGAGTTCAGATACGCAGTATTTT.

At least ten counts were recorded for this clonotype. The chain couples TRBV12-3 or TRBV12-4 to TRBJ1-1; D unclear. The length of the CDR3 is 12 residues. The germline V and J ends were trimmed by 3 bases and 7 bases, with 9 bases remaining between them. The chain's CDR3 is CASSLSSSEAFF. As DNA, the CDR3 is TGTGCCAGCAGTTTGAGTTCAAGTGAAGCTTTCTTT.

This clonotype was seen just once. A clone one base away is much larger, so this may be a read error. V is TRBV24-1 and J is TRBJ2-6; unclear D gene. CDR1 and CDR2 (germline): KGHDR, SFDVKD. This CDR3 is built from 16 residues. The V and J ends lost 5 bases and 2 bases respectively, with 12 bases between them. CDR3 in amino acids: CATSAHEAPGANVLTF. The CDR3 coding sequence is TGTGCCACCAGTGCCCACGAGGCCCCTGGGGCCAACGTCCTGACTTTC.

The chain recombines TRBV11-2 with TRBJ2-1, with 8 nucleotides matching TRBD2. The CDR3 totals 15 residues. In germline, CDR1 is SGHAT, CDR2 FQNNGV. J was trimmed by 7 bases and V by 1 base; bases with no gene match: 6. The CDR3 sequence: CASSLVGLEYNEQFF. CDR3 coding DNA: TGTGCCAGCAGCTTAGTGGGACTAGAGTATAATGAGCAGTTCTTC. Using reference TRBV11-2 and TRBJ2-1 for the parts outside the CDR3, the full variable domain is EAGVAQSPRYKIIEKRQSVAFWCNPISGHATLYWYQQILGQGPKLLIQFQNNGVVDDSQLPKDRFSAERLKGVDSTLKIQPAKLEDSAVYLCASSLVGLEYNEQFFGPGTRLTVL.

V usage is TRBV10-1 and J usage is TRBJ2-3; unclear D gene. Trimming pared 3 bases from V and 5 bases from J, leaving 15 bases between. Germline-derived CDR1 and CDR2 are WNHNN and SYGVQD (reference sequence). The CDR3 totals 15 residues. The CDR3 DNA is TGCGCCAGCAGTGATGAAGGGAACCCAGGAGATACGCAGTATTTT. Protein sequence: CASSDEGNPGDTQYF.

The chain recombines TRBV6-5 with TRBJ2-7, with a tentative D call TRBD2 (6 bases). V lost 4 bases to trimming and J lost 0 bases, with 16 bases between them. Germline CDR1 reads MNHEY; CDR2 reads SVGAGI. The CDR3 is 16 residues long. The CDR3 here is CASSSFGTPSSYEQYF. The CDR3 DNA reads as TGTGCCAGCAGTTCCTTCGGGACTCCGAGCTCCTACGAGCAGTACTTC.

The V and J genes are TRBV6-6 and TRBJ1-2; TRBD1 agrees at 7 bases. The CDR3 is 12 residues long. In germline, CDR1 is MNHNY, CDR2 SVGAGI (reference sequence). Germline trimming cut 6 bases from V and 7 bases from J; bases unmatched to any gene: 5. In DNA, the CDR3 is TGTGCCAGCAGACCGGGACAGAGTGGCTACACCTTC. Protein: CASRPGQSGYTF.

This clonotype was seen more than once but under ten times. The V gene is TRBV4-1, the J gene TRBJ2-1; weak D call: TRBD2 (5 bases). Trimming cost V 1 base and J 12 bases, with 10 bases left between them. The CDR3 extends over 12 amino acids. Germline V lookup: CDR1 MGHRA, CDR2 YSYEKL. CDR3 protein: CASSQVGLGQFF. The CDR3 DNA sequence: TGCGCCAGCAGCCAAGTAGGACTGGGGCAGTTCTTC.

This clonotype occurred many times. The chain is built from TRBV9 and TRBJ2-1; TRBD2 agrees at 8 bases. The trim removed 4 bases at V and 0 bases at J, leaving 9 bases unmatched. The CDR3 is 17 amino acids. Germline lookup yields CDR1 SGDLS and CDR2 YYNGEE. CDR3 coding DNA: TGTGCCAGCAGCCTCCCACCGGGACTAGGCTCCTACAATGAGCAGTTCTTC. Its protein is CASSLPPGLGSYNEQFF. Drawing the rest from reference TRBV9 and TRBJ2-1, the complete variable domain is DSGVTQTPKHLITATGQRVTLRCSPRSGDLSVYWYQQSLDQGLQFLIQYYNGEERAKGNILERFSAQQFPDLHSELNLSSLELGDSALYFCASSLPPGLGSYNEQFFGPGTRLTVL.